This passage covers 12 T cell receptor beta chains from one sample sequenced in a study of cytomegalovirus exposure and HLA in healthy donors. In the PCR, 60 Vbeta and 13 Jbeta primers were used. The data were produced by immunoSEQ multiplex PCR, yet TCRdb's version contains in-frame clones alone and is incomplete. Counted here are 100,000 or so clones, approximately 80% occurring once; the ten biggest clones make up about 1.2%. Sequenced: PBMCs. The receptor set was obtained from a young woman in good health and CMV-seronegative.

CDR3 DNA: TGTGCCAGCAGTGAAATGCGGTCATCTGGTGGCTACACCTTC. Protein product: CASSEMRSSGGYTF. The chain is built from TRBV2 and TRBJ1-2; D uncertain. CDR3 length: 14 residues. The V gene's germline CDR1 is SNHLY and CDR2 FYNNEI. V was clipped by 2 bases and J by 7 bases, with 14 bases between them.

This clone was picked up one time. V usage is TRBV5-8 and J usage is TRBJ1-1; D uncertain. Germline V CDR1 and CDR2: SGHTS, YDEGEE. Trimming cost V 4 bases and J 4 bases, with 23 bases left between them. The CDR3 has 17 amino acids. The CDR3 bases are TGTGCCAGCAGCCAGATAACGGAGGTGAGGTCGATCACTGAAGCTTTCTTT. Translated, it gives CASSQITEVRSITEAFF.

This chain joins TRBV30 and TRBJ1-1, with a tentative D call TRBD1 (5 bases). CDR3 length: 14 residues. Germline CDR1 and CDR2: GTSNPN and SVGIG (reference sequence). Trimming pared 1 base from V and 3 bases from J, leaving 12 bases between. The CDR3 coding sequence is TGTGCCTGGAGTGGCGACGCGGGGGACACTGAAGCTTTCTTT. This sequence encodes CAWSGDAGDTEAFF.

CDR3 nucleotide sequence: TGTGCCAGCAGCTTCGAGGAAGGGGGGGGGTACTTC. Its translation is CASSFEEGGGYF. The V and J genes are TRBV7-9 and TRBJ2-7; perhaps TRBD2 as D (7 bases). V lost 3 bases and J lost 12, with 15 bases in between. The CDR3 loop spans 12 amino acids. Germline lookup yields CDR1 SEHNR and CDR2 FQNEAQ (reference sequence).

The gene calls are TRBV7-3 and TRBJ1-1, with a tentative D call TRBD1 (5 bases). Germline assignment: CDR1 SGHTA and CDR2 FQGTGA. The CDR3 runs 15 residues. V was pared by 2 bases and J by 0 bases, with 10 bases between. CDR3 sequence: CASSLQGPVNTEAFF. The CDR3 DNA is TGTGCCAGCAGCTTACAGGGTCCGGTGAACACTGAAGCTTTCTTT.

This clone was picked up one time. V and J are TRBV2 and TRBJ2-5, with D unresolved. CDR3 length: 11 amino acids. V was clipped by 2 bases and J by 4 bases, with 2 bases between them. Germline CDR1 and CDR2: SNHLY and FYNNEI. CDR3 sequence (DNA): TGTGCCAGCAGTGAACGAGAGACCCAGTACTTC. It translates to CASSERETQYF. Using reference TRBV2 and TRBJ2-5 for the parts outside the CDR3, the full variable domain is EPEVTQTPSHQVTQMGQEVILRCVPISNHLYFYWYRQILGQKVEFLVSFYNNEISEKSEIFDDQFSVERPDGSNFTLKIRSTKLEDSAMYFCASSERETQYFGPGTRLLVL.

V and J are TRBV28 and TRBJ2-1; 7 bases map to TRBD2. V was clipped by 7 bases and J by 6 bases; unmatched bases: 12. This CDR3 has 15 residues. Germline V gene sequence: CDR1 MDHEN, CDR2 SYDVKM. The CDR3 is CASIWSAGLGNEQFF. Written as DNA, the CDR3 is TGTGCCAGCATTTGGTCAGCGGGATTGGGCAATGAGCAGTTCTTC.

The rearrangement uses TRBV2 and TRBJ2-3; TRBD1 is a possible D gene (5 bases). CDR1 is SNHLY, CDR2 FYNNEI, per germline. Trimming removed 8 bases from V and 5 bases from J, with 17 bases in between. The CDR3 has 14 residues. For the CDR3, the DNA is TGTGCCAGCGGCCTAGGGGTGGTGGGAGATACGCAGTATTTT. It encodes CASGLGVVGDTQYF.

The chain uses TRBV11-2 and TRBJ1-1; 8 bases agree with TRBD1. This CDR3 is 13 amino acids long. CDR1 is SGHAT and CDR2 is FQNNGV in the germline V gene. Unmatched junction bases numbered 2, after V lost 5 bases and J lost 3 bases. The DNA of the CDR3 is TGTGCCAGCAGCCAGGACAGGGACACTGAAGCTTTCTTT. This codes for CASSQDRDTEAFF.

The chain carries TRBV7-8 and TRBJ2-6, with 11 bases identical to TRBD1. CDR1 is SGHVS and CDR2 is FQNEAQ in the germline V gene. Unmatched junction bases numbered 2, after V lost 2 bases and J lost 2 bases. The CDR3 length is 17 residues. The CDR3 DNA is TGTGCCAGCAGCTTAAGGGGACAGGGGGCTGGGGCCAACGTCCTGACTTTC. Its protein is CASSLRGQGAGANVLTF.

The chain couples TRBV7-2 to TRBJ2-4; D perhaps matches TRBD1 (5 bases). Trimming removed 5 bases at V and 6 bases at J, with 20 bases between. This CDR3 comprises 16 residues. CDR1 is SGHTA and CDR2 is FQGNSA in the germline V gene. The CDR3 loop is CASSLTPPGLGNIQYF. The CDR3 coding sequence is TGTGCCAGCAGCCTAACCCCACCAGGGTTAGGAAACATTCAGTACTTC.

V gene TRBV5-8 combines with J gene TRBJ2-7, with D possibly being TRBD1 (6 bases). The CDR3 has 15 residues. Trimming took off 0 bases at V and 0 bases at J, with 10 bases between the two ends. CDR1 is SGHTS, CDR2 YDEGEE, per germline. CDR3 region: CASSLGGGNSYEQYF. The CDR3 nucleotides are TGTGCCAGCAGCTTGGGTGGGGGCAACTCCTACGAGCAGTACTTC.